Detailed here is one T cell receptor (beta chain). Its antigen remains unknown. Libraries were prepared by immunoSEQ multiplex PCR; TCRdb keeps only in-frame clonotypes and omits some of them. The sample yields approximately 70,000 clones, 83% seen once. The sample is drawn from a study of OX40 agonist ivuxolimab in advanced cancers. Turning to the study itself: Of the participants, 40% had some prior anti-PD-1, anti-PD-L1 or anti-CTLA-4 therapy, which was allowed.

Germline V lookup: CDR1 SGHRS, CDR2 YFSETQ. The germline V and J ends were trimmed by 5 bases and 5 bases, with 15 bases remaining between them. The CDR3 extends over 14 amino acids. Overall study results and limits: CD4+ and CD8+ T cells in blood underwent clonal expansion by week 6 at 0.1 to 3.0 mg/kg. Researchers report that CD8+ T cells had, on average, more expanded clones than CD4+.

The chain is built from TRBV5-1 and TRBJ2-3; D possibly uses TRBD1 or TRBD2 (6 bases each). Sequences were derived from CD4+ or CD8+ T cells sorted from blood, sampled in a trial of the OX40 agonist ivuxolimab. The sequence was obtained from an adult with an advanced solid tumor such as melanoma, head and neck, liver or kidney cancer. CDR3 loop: CASRAGHREDTQYF. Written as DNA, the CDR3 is TGCGCCAGCAGGGCGGGACACCGGGAAGATACGCAGTATTTT.